The source of this TCR beta chain is a study of cytomegalovirus exposure and HLA in healthy donors. Whole-study findings and limits: Most sequenced TCRs were rare (though some public TCRs occurred in many donors). Most likely, a cluster of highly shared sequence variants arose as a sequencing artifact.

This clone has only one observation. Its antigen is unidentified. PCR amplification relied on 60 Vbeta primers (plus 13 Jbeta primers). TCRdb keeps only in-frame clones here, not all; method: immunoSEQ multiplex PCR. The table shows about 120,000 clones, with roughly 82% occurring only once. The source is a woman between 40 and 50 years old in good health and CMV-seropositive. The source material was PBMCs.

Here the CDR3 reads CASSLGSGNTGELFF. The CDR3 region has the DNA TGTGCCAGCAGTCTCGGGAGCGGGAACACCGGGGAGCTGTTTTTT. This sequence joins TRBV5-6 and TRBJ2-2; tentatively, D is TRBD2 (6 bases). Trimming removed 5 bases from V and 1 base from J, with 12 bases in between. Germline V gives CDR1 SGHDT, CDR2 YYEEEE. The CDR3 sequence is 15 residues long.